These 31 T cell receptor beta chains originate from one sample sequenced in a study of regulatory and conventional T cells in RAG deficiency. Sequencing used immunoSEQ multiplex PCR; TCRdb keeps in-frame clones, though not all of them. The data show 45,000 to 50,000 clones, with about nine tenths seen just once and 0.51% held by the top ten. Conventional CD4+ T cells were sorted from blood as CD25-low CD127-high cells. The same data also contributed to another study, on regulatory T cells. That work adds: Amplification used 52 TRBV primers and 13 TRBJ primers.

The sequenced sample was CD4+ effector T cells sorted from blood. The origin of the receptors is a human donor in good health.

The genes are TRBV19 and TRBJ1-1, with a weak D call TRBD1 (6 bases). The V end lost 9 bases, the J end lost 11 bases, and 22 bases lay between the germline ends. The CDR3 is 13 residues long. CDR1 is LNHDA, CDR2 SQIVND, per germline (reference sequence). The CDR3 loop reads CASMDSRGLEAFF. CDR3 coding DNA: TGTGCCAGCATGGACAGTCGAGGCCTCGAGGCTTTCTTT.

The J gene is TRBJ2-1, the V gene TRBV27; 8 bases fit TRBD1. V lost 6 bases and J lost 9; bases outside the gene matches: 7. CDR3 length: 13 residues. Germline V gene lookup returns CDR1 MNHEY and CDR2 SMNVEV (reference sequence). For the CDR3, the DNA is TGTGCCAGCAGCCAGGACAGGGAAGGTGAGCAGTTCTTC. This translates into CASSQDREGEQFF.

The chain links TRBV9 to TRBJ1-1, with D unresolved. The V end lost 3 bases, the J end lost 0 bases, and 9 bases lay between the germline ends. The CDR3 contains 14 residues. CDR1 is SGDLS and CDR2 is YYNGEE in the germline V gene. CDR3 residues: CASSAPAVNTEAFF. The CDR3 nucleotides read TGTGCCAGCAGCGCCCCAGCGGTGAACACTGAAGCTTTCTTT.

In this sample, this clone turned up a few times. This rearrangement joins TRBV19 to TRBJ1-4; 11 nucleotides agree with TRBD1. The CDR3 length is 13 residues. The V gene's germline CDR1 is LNHDA and CDR2 SQIVND (reference sequence). The ends lost 6 bases at V and 12 bases at J; junction bases unmatched: 6. This CDR3 is CASSRDRGVELFF. For the CDR3, the DNA is TGTGCCAGTAGCCGGGACAGGGGGGTTGAACTGTTTTTT.

This chain connects TRBV5-1 to TRBJ2-5, with D possibly being TRBD2 (5 bases). This CDR3 contains 14 residues. V lost 3 bases, J lost 5 bases, and 14 bases lay in between. The germline V gene encodes CDR1 SGHRS and CDR2 YFSETQ. The CDR3: CASSWAGTGETQYF. CDR3 DNA: TGCGCCAGCAGCTGGGCAGGCACGGGGGAGACCCAGTACTTC.

The chain carries TRBV10-3 and TRBJ1-3, with D unclear. Per the germline V gene, CDR1 is ENHRY and CDR2 is SYGVKD. Trimming left V 0 bases short and J 0 bases short, with 3 bases between. This CDR3 contains 14 residues. This chain's CDR3 is CAISESGSGNTIYF. The CDR3 DNA is TGTGCCATCAGTGAGTCGGGCTCTGGAAACACCATATATTTT.

V is TRBV7-9 and J is TRBJ2-1, with D possibly being TRBD2 (6 bases). CDR1 and CDR2 from the germline V gene are SEHNR and FQNEAQ (reference sequence). CDR3 size: 14 residues. Trimming left V 8 bases short and J 8 bases short, with 19 bases between. The CDR3 DNA reads as TGTGCCAGCTACTCGGGCTTCCCGGGGGATGAGCAGTTCTTC. This codes for CASYSGFPGDEQFF.

With regard to this clone: Other DNA sequences in the same sample also yield this CDR3. The chain uses TRBV5-1 and TRBJ1-6; D might be TRBD1 (6 bases). Trimming shortened V by 0 bases and J by 9 bases, and 16 bases separated the two germline ends. This CDR3 is built from 16 residues. Germline V gene sequence: CDR1 SGHRS, CDR2 YFSETQ. CDR3 DNA: TGCGCCAGCAGCTTGGGGGGGCTGGGAGGTAGTTCACCCCTCCACTTT. Translated, it gives CASSLGGLGGSSPLHF.

The chain joins TRBV10-2 to TRBJ2-1; 12 bases are a match to TRBD2. Germline trimming cut 4 bases from V and 8 bases from J; bases unmatched to any gene: 6. The CDR3 spans 15 residues. Germline values: CDR1 WSHSY, CDR2 SAAADI. CDR3 bases: TGCGCCAGCAGTGGGTCGGGACTAGCGGGCGATGAGCAGTTCTTC. It translates to CASSGSGLAGDEQFF.

The V call is TRBV5-1, the J call TRBJ2-5, with TRBD1 identical over 8 bases. The V segment lost 0 bases and the J segment 2 bases; nucleotides outside the gene matches: 3. There are 15 residues in the CDR3. Germline-derived CDR1 and CDR2 are SGHRS and YFSETQ. In DNA form, the CDR3 reads TGCGCCAGCAGCTTGGGGGACAGGAAACAAGAGACCCAGTACTTC. This gives the protein CASSLGDRKQETQYF.

This chain connects TRBV9 to TRBJ1-1; tentatively, D is TRBD1 (5 bases). The length of the CDR3 is 15 residues. Germline V gene lookup returns CDR1 SGDLS and CDR2 YYNGEE. V lost 3 bases and J lost 1, with 13 bases in between. The CDR3 loop is CASSEAGGRNTEAFF. The CDR3 region has the DNA TGTGCCAGCAGCGAGGCGGGGGGGAGGAACACTGAAGCTTTCTTT.

V usage is TRBV14 and J usage is TRBJ1-1; no clear D gene. The V gene's germline CDR1 is SGHDN and CDR2 FVKESK. V was cut by 1 base and J by 1 base, with 4 bases left in between. CDR3 length: 13 residues. CDR3 sequence (DNA): TGTGCCAGCAGCCAAGTCCAGAACACTGAAGCTTTCTTT. It yields the protein CASSQVQNTEAFF.

V and J are TRBV7-9 and TRBJ2-3, with TRBD1 matching over 12 bases. The CDR3 contains 17 residues. Germline CDR1 and CDR2: SEHNR and FQNEAQ (reference sequence). J gave up 4 bases and V 0 bases, and 5 bases lay outside the gene matches. The CDR3 here is CASSLAGTGGVSDTQYF. DNA for the CDR3: TGTGCCAGCAGCTTAGCCGGGACAGGGGGCGTCTCAGATACGCAGTATTTT.

The chain couples TRBV30 to TRBJ1-2; D is undetermined. The CDR3 spans 13 residues. Per the germline V gene, CDR1 is GTSNPN and CDR2 is SVGIG (reference sequence). V was trimmed by 5 bases and J by 6 bases, leaving 16 bases between them. The CDR3 region has the DNA TGTGCCTGGGGAAAAGGTGTGGGCAATGGCTACACCTTC. This codes for CAWGKGVGNGYTF.

The chain links TRBV19 to TRBJ1-1; TRBD1 agrees at 7 bases. This CDR3 contains 15 residues. Germline trimming cut 6 bases from V and 1 base from J; bases unmatched to any gene: 8. Germline V gene lookup returns CDR1 LNHDA and CDR2 SQIVND (reference sequence). CDR3 residues: CASSPIDRANTEAFF. The CDR3 DNA reads as TGTGCCAGTAGCCCGATCGACAGGGCGAACACTGAAGCTTTCTTT.

In this sample, this clone turned up once. A read error is likely, as this CDR3 ends without the conserved phenylalanine or tryptophan. This chain joins TRBV2 and TRBJ1-2; the match to TRBD1 covers 11 bases. The trim removed 7 bases at V and 6 bases at J, leaving 10 bases unmatched. The CDR3 contains 15 residues. Germline V gene sequence: CDR1 SNHLY, CDR2 FYNNEI. CDR3 loop: CASTSALDRGHGYTP. The CDR3 DNA follows: TGTGCCAGCACCTCAGCCTTGGACAGGGGGCATGGCTACACCCCC.

The V and J genes are TRBV11-3 and TRBJ1-1, with D hard to call. CDR1 and CDR2 (germline): SGHNT, YENEEA. This CDR3 contains 17 residues. V lost 4 bases to trimming and J lost 0 bases, with 18 bases between them. This CDR3 reads CASSSGSWPLLNTEAFF. CDR3 DNA sequence: TGTGCCAGCAGCTCAGGATCCTGGCCCCTACTGAACACTGAAGCTTTCTTT.

This chain connects TRBV13 to TRBJ2-5; D possibly corresponds to TRBD1 (6 bases). Trimming pared 6 bases from V and 1 base from J, leaving 15 bases between. The CDR3 is 15 residues long. Germline CDR1 is PRHDT and CDR2 is FYEKMQ (reference sequence). The CDR3 DNA reads TGTGCCAGCAGTTCCCCCGGGACAATCCAAGAGACCCAGTACTTC. Encoded protein: CASSSPGTIQETQYF. Drawing the rest from reference TRBV13 and TRBJ2-5, the complete variable domain is AAGVIQSPRHLIKEKRETATLKCYPIPRHDTVYWYQQGPGQDPQFLISFYEKMQSDKGSIPDRFSAQQFSDYHSELNMSSLELGDSALYFCASSSPGTIQETQYFGPGTRLLVL.

This rearrangement joins TRBV7-6 to TRBJ1-3; D may be TRBD1 (6 bases). This CDR3 comprises 16 residues. The V gene's germline CDR1 is SGHVS and CDR2 FNYEAQ. The V and J ends lost 2 bases and 4 bases respectively, with 15 bases between them. The CDR3, as DNA: TGTGCCAGCAGCTTATGGACAGCCGGAACGGGAAACACCATATATTTT. Residues: CASSLWTAGTGNTIYF.

V usage is TRBV6-1 and J usage is TRBJ2-7; D gene unclear. V was clipped by 7 bases and J by 5 bases, with 18 bases between them. The CDR3 covers 14 residues. In germline, CDR1 is MNHNS, CDR2 SASEGT. CDR3 bases: TGTGCCAGCATACCCGCCGGAAAGTGGAACGAGCAGTACTTC. Its protein is CASIPAGKWNEQYF.

This clone has a single count. The chain combines TRBV5-1 with TRBJ1-1; D is uncertain. The length of the CDR3 is 15 residues. Germline CDR1 is SGHRS and CDR2 is YFSETQ. Trimming removed 0 bases at V and 0 bases at J, with 9 bases between. CDR3 nucleotide sequence: TGCGCCAGCAGCTTGGCCCAGACCATGAACACTGAAGCTTTCTTT. This codes for CASSLAQTMNTEAFF.

This chain links TRBV5-6 with TRBJ1-4; 10 bases agree with TRBD1. The CDR3 runs 15 residues. The germline CDR1 and CDR2 sequences are SGHDT and YYEEEE. V shed 1 base, J shed 10 bases, and the junction held 7 bases outside the gene matches. For the CDR3, the DNA is TGTGCCAGCAGCTTGAGAGGGACAGGGGATCGAAAACTGTTTTTT. Amino acids: CASSLRGTGDRKLFF. Together with reference TRBV5-6 and TRBJ1-4, the CDR3 gives the full variable domain: DAGVTQSPTHLIKTRGQQVTLRCSPKSGHDTVSWYQQALGQGPQFIFQYYEEEERQRGNFPDRFSGHQFPNYSSELNVNALLLGDSALYLCASSLRGTGDRKLFFGSGTQLSVL.

The V and J genes are TRBV19 and TRBJ1-6; 7 bases align to TRBD1. V was clipped by 6 bases and J by 5 bases; unmatched bases: 16. Germline assignment: CDR1 LNHDA and CDR2 SQIVND (reference sequence). This CDR3 comprises 18 residues. The CDR3 protein is CASSPQGRPPNDNSPLHF. The CDR3 region has the DNA TGTGCCAGTAGCCCACAGGGGCGCCCTCCCAACGATAATTCACCCCTCCACTTT.

The V gene is TRBV10-2, the J gene TRBJ2-5; D gene ambiguous. This CDR3 contains 13 residues. CDR1 is WSHSY and CDR2 is SAAADI in the germline V gene. With 4 bases removed from V and 0 bases from J, the gap between germline ends came to 6 bases. The CDR3 DNA sequence: TGCGCCAGCAGTGTTCAGAACCAAGAGACCCAGTACTTC. Its translation is CASSVQNQETQYF.

The chain recombines TRBV4-1 with TRBJ1-3; no clear D gene. The germline V and J ends were trimmed by 0 bases and 2 bases, with 8 bases remaining between them. CDR3 length equals 15 residues. The germline V gene has CDR1 MGHRA and CDR2 YSYEKL. The CDR3 loop is CASSQDEGTGNTIYF. The CDR3 nucleotides read TGCGCCAGCAGCCAAGACGAAGGGACTGGAAACACCATATATTTT.

The V and J genes are TRBV18 and TRBJ1-1; TRBD1 might be the D (5 bases). CDR1 is KGHSH, CDR2 LQKENI, per germline. The CDR3 length is 14 residues. The V gene lost 3 bases and the J gene lost 5 bases, with 13 bases spanning the gap. The CDR3 nucleotides read TGTGCCAGCTCACCTTCCAGGGATGGAACTGAAGCTTTCTTT. Translating it yields CASSPSRDGTEAFF.

This rearrangement joins TRBV7-2 to TRBJ2-1, with D possibly being TRBD1 or TRBD2 (5 bases each). This CDR3 contains 13 residues. V gave up 5 bases and J gave up 6 bases, with 11 bases separating them. The V gene's germline CDR1 is SGHTA and CDR2 FQGNSA. The CDR3 sequence is CASSVRDPNEQFF. CDR3 bases: TGTGCCAGCAGCGTCCGGGACCCCAATGAGCAGTTCTTC.

V and J are TRBV5-1 and TRBJ1-5; 10 bases are a match to TRBD1. From germline, CDR1 is SGHRS and CDR2 YFSETQ. Trimming took 4 bases from V and 6 from J; bases not matched to a gene: 7. CDR3 size: 15 residues. CDR3 residues: CASSPEGTGVQPQHF. CDR3 DNA: TGCGCCAGCAGCCCAGAAGGGACAGGGGTTCAGCCCCAGCATTTT. Full variable domain (missing parts from reference TRBV5-1 and TRBJ1-5): KAGVTQTPRYLIKTRGQQVTLSCSPISGHRSVSWYQQTPGQGLQFLFEYFSETQRNKGNFPGRFSGRQFSNSRSEMNVSTLELGDSALYLCASSPEGTGVQPQHFGDGTRLSIL.

This clone was detected a few times. This chain joins TRBV14 and TRBJ1-3, with D possibly TRBD1 on 5 matching bases. V lost 2 bases, J lost 0 bases, and 11 bases lay in between. Germline CDR1 and CDR2: SGHDN and FVKESK. This CDR3 has 16 amino acids. The DNA of the CDR3 is TGTGCCAGCAGCCAAACGACAGCTCTCTCTGGAAACACCATATATTTT. This encodes CASSQTTALSGNTIYF.

The chain has TRBV28 and TRBJ1-5; TRBD1 is a possible D gene (5 bases). Trimming removed 4 bases at V and 7 bases at J, with 11 bases between. The CDR3 is made up of 13 amino acids. Germline CDR1 is MDHEN and CDR2 is SYDVKM. The CDR3 reads CASSWGSWQPQHF. The CDR3, as DNA: TGTGCCAGCAGTTGGGGGTCGTGGCAGCCCCAGCATTTT.

The genes are TRBV5-1 and TRBJ2-7; the D gene is possibly TRBD1 (6 bases). The CDR3 has 14 amino acids. V lost 4 bases and J 6 bases, leaving 17 bases between the germline ends. In germline, CDR1 is SGHRS, CDR2 YFSETQ. CDR3 in DNA: TGCGCCAGCAGCCTACAAAACGGACAGAGCGAGCAGTACTTC. Translation gives CASSLQNGQSEQYF.